The T cell receptor beta chain described here comes from a study of vaccination and CD4 T cells after COVID-19. Background on the study: Four females and six males made up the convalescents, two of whom were Hispanic. Two-dose vaccination with either BNT162b2 or mRNA-1273 was given to participants. Overlapping peptides of the spike proteins of SARS-CoV-2, HCoV-NL63, HCoV-OC43 and HCoV-229E were used for cell stimulation. Study findings and constraints: Looking at convalescent patients, a median approximately 83% of reactive clones were present only post-vaccination.

In regard to this clonotype: The antigen remains undetermined.

Treatment in this sample: roughly ten-day PBMC culture with coronavirus spike peptide pools or control peptides (ViraFEST assay). The Oncomine TCR Beta short-read assay was what sequenced the DNA obtained from cultured CD4+ T cells. TCRdb fed the PCR reads into MiXCR, producing one record per CDR3 protein. The sample lists some 3,400 distinct CDR3 sequences, around 82% occurring once. The CDR3 totals 11 residues. Trimming cost V 8 bases and J 6 bases; bases outside gene matches: 3. From germline, CDR1 is MNHNS and CDR2 SASEGT. Sequencing input: CD4+ T cells from blood, cultured in vitro. The source of this sequence is a human donor who had recovered from COVID-19. The rearrangement joins TRBV6-1 to TRBJ1-1, with 7 bases aligning to TRBD1. The CDR3 region has the DNA TGTGCCAGCCACAGGGGCGCTGAAGCTTTCTTT. Its protein is CASHRGAEAFF.